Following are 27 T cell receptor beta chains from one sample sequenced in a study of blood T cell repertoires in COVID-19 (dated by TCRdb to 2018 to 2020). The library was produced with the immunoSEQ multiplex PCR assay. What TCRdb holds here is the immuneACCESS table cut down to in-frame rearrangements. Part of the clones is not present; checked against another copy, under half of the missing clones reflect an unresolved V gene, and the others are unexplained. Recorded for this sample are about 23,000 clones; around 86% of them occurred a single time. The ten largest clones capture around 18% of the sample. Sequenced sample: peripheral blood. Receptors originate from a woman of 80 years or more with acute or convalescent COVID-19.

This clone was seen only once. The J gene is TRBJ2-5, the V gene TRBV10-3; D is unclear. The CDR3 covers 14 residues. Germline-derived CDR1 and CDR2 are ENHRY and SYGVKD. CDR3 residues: CGASKELVQETQYF. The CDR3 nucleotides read TGTGGGGCCTCCAAAGAACTGGTCCAAGAGACCCAGTACTTC.

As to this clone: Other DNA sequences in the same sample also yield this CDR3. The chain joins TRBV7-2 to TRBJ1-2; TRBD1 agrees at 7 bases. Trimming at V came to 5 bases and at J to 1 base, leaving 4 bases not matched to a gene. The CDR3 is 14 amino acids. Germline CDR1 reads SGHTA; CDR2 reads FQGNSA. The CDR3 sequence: CASSLGGGNYGYTF. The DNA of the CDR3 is TGTGCCAGCAGCCTAGGGGGCGGTAACTATGGCTACACCTTC.

Written as DNA, the CDR3 is TGTGCCAGCAGTCCCTTGGACAGGGAGGCTGAAGCTTTCTTT. Its translation is CASSPLDREAEAFF. The V and J genes are TRBV6-5 and TRBJ1-1; 8 nucleotides match TRBD1. The junction had 8 bases not matched to a gene; V was cut back by 5 bases and J by 6 bases. The CDR3 runs 14 residues. Germline V gene lookup returns CDR1 MNHEY and CDR2 SVGAGI.

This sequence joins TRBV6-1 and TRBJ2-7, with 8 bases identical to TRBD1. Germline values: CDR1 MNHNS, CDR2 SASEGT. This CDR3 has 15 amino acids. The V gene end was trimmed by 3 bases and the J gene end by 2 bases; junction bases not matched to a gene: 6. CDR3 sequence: CASSDADRVAYEQYF. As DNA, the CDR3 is TGTGCCAGCAGTGATGCGGACAGGGTGGCCTACGAGCAGTACTTC.

CDR3 loop: CASGRWDRGSEQYF. CDR3 nucleotides: TGTGCCAGCGGAAGGTGGGACAGGGGAAGCGAGCAGTACTTC. The genes are TRBV2 and TRBJ2-7, with 10 bases identical to TRBD1. With V trimmed by 8 bases and J by 6 bases, 10 bases remained unmatched. Looked up from germline, CDR1 is SNHLY and CDR2 is FYNNEI. This CDR3 has 14 residues.

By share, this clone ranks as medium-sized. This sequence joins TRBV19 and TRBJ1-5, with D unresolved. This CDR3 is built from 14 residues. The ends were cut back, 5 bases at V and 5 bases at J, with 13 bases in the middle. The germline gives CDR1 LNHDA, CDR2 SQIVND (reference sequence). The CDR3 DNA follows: TGTGCCAGTAGTTACCTCGGAGGAGATCAGCCCCAGCATTTT. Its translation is CASSYLGGDQPQHF.

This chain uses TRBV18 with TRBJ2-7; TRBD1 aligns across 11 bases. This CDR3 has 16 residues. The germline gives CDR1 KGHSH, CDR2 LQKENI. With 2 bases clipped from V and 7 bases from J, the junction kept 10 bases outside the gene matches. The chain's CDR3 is CASSPRGQGALKEQYF. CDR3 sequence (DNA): TGTGCCAGCTCACCAAGAGGACAGGGGGCCCTAAAGGAGCAGTACTTC.

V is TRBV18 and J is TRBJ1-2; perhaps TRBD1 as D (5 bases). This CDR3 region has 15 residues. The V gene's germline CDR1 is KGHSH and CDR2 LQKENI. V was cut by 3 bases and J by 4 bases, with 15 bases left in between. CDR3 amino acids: CASSPDATALYGYTF. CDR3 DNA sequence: TGTGCCAGCTCACCGGACGCGACAGCTCTCTATGGCTACACCTTC.

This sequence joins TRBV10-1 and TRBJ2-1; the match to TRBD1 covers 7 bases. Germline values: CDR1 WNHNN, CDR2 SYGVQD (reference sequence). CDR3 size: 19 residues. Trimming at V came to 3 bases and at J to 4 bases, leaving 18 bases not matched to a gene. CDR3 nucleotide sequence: TGCGCCAGCAGTGATGCCCCCACTGGACAGGTTGGGATATACAATGAGCAGTTCTTC. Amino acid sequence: CASSDAPTGQVGIYNEQFF.

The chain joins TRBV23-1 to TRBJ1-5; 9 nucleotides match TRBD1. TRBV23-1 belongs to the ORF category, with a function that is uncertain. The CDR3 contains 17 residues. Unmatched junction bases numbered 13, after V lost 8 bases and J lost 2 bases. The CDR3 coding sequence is TGCGCCAGCGGAGGGGGACAGGGTGGTAATGGCAATCAGCCCCAGCATTTT. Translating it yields CASGGGQGGNGNQPQHF.

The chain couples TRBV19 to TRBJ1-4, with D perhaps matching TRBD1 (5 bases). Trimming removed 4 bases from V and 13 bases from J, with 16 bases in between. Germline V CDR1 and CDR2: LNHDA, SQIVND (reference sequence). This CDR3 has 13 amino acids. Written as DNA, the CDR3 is TGTGCCAGTAGTACCCGGGGGGACCGGGGACTGTTTTTT. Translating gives CASSTRGDRGLFF.

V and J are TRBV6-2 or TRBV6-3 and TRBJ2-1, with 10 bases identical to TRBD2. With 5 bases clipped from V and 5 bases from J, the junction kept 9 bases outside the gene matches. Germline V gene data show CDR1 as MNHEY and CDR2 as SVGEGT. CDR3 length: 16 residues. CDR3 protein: CASSTPGTSVNNEQFF. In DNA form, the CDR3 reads TGTGCCAGCAGTACCCCCGGGACTAGCGTCAACAATGAGCAGTTCTTC.

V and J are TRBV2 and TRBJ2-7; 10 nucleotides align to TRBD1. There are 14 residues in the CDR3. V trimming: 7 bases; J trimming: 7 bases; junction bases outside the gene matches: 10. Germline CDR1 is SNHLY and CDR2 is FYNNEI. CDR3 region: CASTIDRGRWEQYF. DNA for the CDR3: TGTGCCAGCACGATCGACAGGGGGCGTTGGGAGCAGTACTTC.

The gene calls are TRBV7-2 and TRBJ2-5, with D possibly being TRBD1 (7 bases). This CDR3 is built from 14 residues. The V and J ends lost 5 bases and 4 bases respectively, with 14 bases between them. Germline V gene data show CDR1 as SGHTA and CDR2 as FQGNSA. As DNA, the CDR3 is TGTGCCAGCAGCCAGGGGCAGGGGGGAGAGACCCAGTACTTC. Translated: CASSQGQGGETQYF.

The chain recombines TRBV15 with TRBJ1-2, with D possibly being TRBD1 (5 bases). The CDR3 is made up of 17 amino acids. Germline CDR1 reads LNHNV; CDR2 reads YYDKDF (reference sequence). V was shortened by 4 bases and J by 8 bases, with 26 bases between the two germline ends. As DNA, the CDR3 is TGTGCCACCAGCACCCGTGCTGAGACAGAATCCGTTGGGGGCTACACCTTC. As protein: CATSTRAETESVGGYTF.

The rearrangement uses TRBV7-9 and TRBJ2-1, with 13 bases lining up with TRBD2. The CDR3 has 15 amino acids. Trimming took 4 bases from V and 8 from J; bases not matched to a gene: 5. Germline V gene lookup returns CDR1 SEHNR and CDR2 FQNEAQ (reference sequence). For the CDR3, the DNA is TGTGCCAGCAGCTCCGGGACTAGCGGGATCGATGAGCAGTTCTTC. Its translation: CASSSGTSGIDEQFF. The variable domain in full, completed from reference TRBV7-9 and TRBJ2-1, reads DTGVSQNPRHKITKRGQNVTFRCDPISEHNRLYWYRQTLGQGPEFLTYFQNEAQLEKSRLLSDRFSAERPKGSFSTLEIQRTEQGDSAMYLCASSSGTSGIDEQFFGPGTRLTVL.

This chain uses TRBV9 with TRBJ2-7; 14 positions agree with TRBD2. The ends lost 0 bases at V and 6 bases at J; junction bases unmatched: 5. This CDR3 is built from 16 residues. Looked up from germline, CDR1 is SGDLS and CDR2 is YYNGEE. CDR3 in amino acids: CASSVGGLAGVVEQYF. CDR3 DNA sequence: TGTGCCAGCAGCGTAGGGGGACTAGCGGGGGTCGTCGAGCAGTACTTC.

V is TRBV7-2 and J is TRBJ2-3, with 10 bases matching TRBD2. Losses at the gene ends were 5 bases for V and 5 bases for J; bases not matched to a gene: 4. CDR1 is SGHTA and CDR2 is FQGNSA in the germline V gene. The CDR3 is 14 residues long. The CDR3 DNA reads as TGTGCCAGCAGCCCTAGCGGGAGTGGAGATACGCAGTATTTT. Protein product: CASSPSGSGDTQYF.

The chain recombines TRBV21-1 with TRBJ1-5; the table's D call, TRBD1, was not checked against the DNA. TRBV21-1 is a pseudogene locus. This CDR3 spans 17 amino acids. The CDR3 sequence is CASSHRIQRTDNQPQHF. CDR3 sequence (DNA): TGTGCCAGCAGCCATAGGATACAGAGGACAGATAATCAGCCCCAGCATTTT.

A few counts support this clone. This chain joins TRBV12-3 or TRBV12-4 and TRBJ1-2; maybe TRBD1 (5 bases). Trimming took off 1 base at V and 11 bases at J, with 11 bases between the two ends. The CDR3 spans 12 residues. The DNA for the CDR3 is TGTGCCAGCAGTTTAGGTTCCAGGACATACACCTTC. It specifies CASSLGSRTYTF.

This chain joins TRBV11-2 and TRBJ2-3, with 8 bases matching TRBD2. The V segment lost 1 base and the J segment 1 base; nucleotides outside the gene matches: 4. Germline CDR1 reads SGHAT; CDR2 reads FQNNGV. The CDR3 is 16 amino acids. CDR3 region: CASSLGAGRGTDTQYF. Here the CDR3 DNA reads TGTGCCAGCAGCTTAGGGGCCGGGAGGGGCACAGATACGCAGTATTTT. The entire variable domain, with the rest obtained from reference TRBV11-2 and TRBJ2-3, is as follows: EAGVAQSPRYKIIEKRQSVAFWCNPISGHATLYWYQQILGQGPKLLIQFQNNGVVDDSQLPKDRFSAERLKGVDSTLKIQPAKLEDSAVYLCASSLGAGRGTDTQYFGPGTRLTVL.

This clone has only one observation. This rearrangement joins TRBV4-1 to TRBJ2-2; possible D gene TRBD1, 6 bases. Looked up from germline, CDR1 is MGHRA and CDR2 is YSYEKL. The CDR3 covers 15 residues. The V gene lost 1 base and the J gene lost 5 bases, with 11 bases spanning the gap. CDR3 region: CASSQGRGGTGELFF. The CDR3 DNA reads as TGCGCCAGCAGCCAAGGCAGGGGTGGGACCGGGGAGCTGTTTTTT.

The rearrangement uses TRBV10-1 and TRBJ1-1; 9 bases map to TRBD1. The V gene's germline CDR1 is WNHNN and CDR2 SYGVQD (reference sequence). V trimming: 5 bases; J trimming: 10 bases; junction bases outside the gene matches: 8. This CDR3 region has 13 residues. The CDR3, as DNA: TGCGCCAGCAGTCCCGGACAGGGGAGCCTAGCTTTCTTT. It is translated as CASSPGQGSLAFF.

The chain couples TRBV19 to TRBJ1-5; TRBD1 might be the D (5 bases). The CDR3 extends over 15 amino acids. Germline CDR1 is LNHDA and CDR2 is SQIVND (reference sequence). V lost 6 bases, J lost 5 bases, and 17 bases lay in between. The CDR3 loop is CASRQRQIFDQPQHF. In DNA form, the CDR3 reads TGTGCCAGTAGACAAAGACAGATTTTCGATCAGCCCCAGCATTTT. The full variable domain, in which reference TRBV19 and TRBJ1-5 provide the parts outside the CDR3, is DGGITQSPKYLFRKEGQNVTLSCEQNLNHDAMYWYRQDPGQGLRLIYYSQIVNDFQKGDIAEGYSVSREKKESFPLTVTSAQKNPTAFYLCASRQRQIFDQPQHFGDGTRLSIL.

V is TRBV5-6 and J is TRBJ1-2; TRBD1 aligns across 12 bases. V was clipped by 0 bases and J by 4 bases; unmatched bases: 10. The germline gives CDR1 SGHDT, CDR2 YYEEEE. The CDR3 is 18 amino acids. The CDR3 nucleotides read TGTGCCAGCAGCTTGGCCGGCCGGGACAGGGGGCGAAGCTATGGCTACACCTTC. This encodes CASSLAGRDRGRSYGYTF.

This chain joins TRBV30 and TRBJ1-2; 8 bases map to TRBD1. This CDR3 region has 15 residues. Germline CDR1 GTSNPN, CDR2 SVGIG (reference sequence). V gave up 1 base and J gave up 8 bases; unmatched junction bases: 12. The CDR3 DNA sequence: TGTGCCTGGAGTGAGGGTTCAGGGGGCGCGGGAGGCTACACCTTC. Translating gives CAWSEGSGGAGGYTF.

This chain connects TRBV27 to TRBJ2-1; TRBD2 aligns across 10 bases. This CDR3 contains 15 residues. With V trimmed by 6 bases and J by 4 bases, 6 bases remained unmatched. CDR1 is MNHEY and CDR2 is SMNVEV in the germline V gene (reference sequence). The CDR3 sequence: CASRAGLAVYNEQFF. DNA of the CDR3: TGTGCCAGCAGAGCCGGACTAGCGGTGTACAATGAGCAGTTCTTC.